This T cell receptor beta chain was found in a study of CD8 T cells in ankylosing spondylitis. This clonotype was counted between two and nine times. As yet, its antigen is unknown. Scientists made TCR beta libraries using quantitative 5'-RACE with molecular barcodes. Each CDR3 protein gets one entry after TCRdb re-called the 5' RACE reads with MiXCR. The data show roughly 700,000 distinct CDR3 sequences, 19% seen once. Findings and caveats of the study: Reported data indicate significant enrichment of disease-linked clones within matched ankylosing spondylitis synovial fluid. One TCR beta motif, made up of several highly homologous variants, appeared characteristic of ankylosing spondylitis blood.

This clonotype was obtained from a male donor with ankylosing spondylitis. Material: blood, either unsorted or a sorted T cell fraction (not recorded which).

The CDR3 coding sequence is TGCAGCGTTGAACGGGGGGCGATGGGTTATGGCTACACCTTC. This codes for CSVERGAMGYGYTF. The chain combines TRBV29-1 with TRBJ1-2, with a possible D match to TRBD1 (6 bases). Per the germline V gene, CDR1 is SQVTM and CDR2 is ANQGSEA. Trimming took off 2 bases at V and 5 bases at J, with 15 bases between the two ends. The CDR3 length is 14 residues.